A selection of T cell receptor beta chains follows, all from one sample in a study of T cells in localized non-small cell lung cancer. Clones were read by immunoSEQ multiplex PCR, and TCRdb kept only the in-frame ones, dropping some. This sample has 8,500 to 13,000 clones, with roughly half found just once. The sequences come from lymph node tissue, collected before any cancer treatment. The receptor source for this set is a woman between 40 and 69 years old with stage II squamous cell lung carcinoma. Both conserved end residues are part of each CDR3. D genes are given only for firm matches. Size tells how often a clone was seen (once, few, many) or the class of an expanded clone, and some rows leave it out.

few	TRBV6-8	TRBJ2-1	TRBD2	CASTPIAGREQFF	TGTGCCAGCACCCCCATAGCGGGAAGGGAGCAGTTCTTC
NA	TRBV27	TRBJ1-5	NA	CASSLRGAPWPQHF	TGTGCCAGCAGTTTGCGGGGGGCCCCTTGGCCCCAGCATTTT
NA	TRBV18	TRBJ1-3	TRBD1	CASSPGQGTYGNTIYF	TGTGCCAGCTCACCAGGACAGGGGACATATGGAAACACCATATATTTT
NA	TRBV5-1	TRBJ1-6	NA	CASSLRPQGTDSPLHF	TGCGCCAGCAGCTTGAGGCCCCAAGGAACCGATTCACCCCTCCACTTT
few	TRBV6-8	TRBJ1-5	NA	CASSPRERSQPQHF	TGTGCCAGCAGCCCCAGGGAGAGGAGTCAGCCCCAGCATTTT
NA	TRBV28	TRBJ1-2	NA	CASSSVRGNGYTF	TGTGCCAGCAGTTCGGTTAGGGGAAATGGCTACACCTTC
NA	TRBV19	TRBJ1-5	NA	CASARTADYSNQPQHF	TGTGCCAGTGCCCGGACAGCTGATTATAGCAATCAGCCCCAGCATTTT
medium-sized	TRBV11-3	TRBJ2-1	NA	CASTNSGQGGFYNEQFF	TGTGCCAGCACCAACTCAGGGCAGGGAGGTTTTTACAATGAGCAGTTCTTC
few	TRBV6-8	TRBJ2-3	TRBD2	CASSYATSGTPDTQYF	TGTGCCAGCAGTTACGCAACTAGCGGGACCCCAGATACGCAGTATTTT
few	TRBV6-1	TRBJ1-1	NA	CASSEAQGSTEAFF	TGTGCCAGCAGTGAAGCGCAGGGTTCCACTGAAGCTTTCTTT
NA	TRBV9	TRBJ2-3	TRBD1	CASSVLDRALSTDTQYF	TGTGCCAGCAGCGTTTTGGACAGGGCCCTCAGCACAGATACGCAGTATTTT
NA	TRBV19	TRBJ1-3	TRBD1	CASSILDRAGNTIYF	TGTGCCAGTAGTATACTGGACAGGGCTGGAAACACCATATATTTT
NA	TRBV4-1	TRBJ2-1	NA	CASSQDGGRANNEQFF	TGCGCCAGCAGCCAAGATGGTGGTCGTGCGAACAATGAGCAGTTCTTC
few	TRBV11-3	TRBJ2-1	NA	CASSLIRSSYNEQFF	TGTGCCAGCAGCTTAATTCGGAGCTCCTACAATGAGCAGTTCTTC
NA	TRBV15	TRBJ2-5	NA	CATSRVGPSETQYF	TGTGCCACCAGCAGAGTTGGGCCTAGCGAGACCCAGTACTTC
medium-sized	TRBV11-3	TRBJ2-7	NA	CASSPPEEGPRPYEQYF	TGTGCCAGCAGCCCCCCGGAAGAGGGGCCGCGTCCCTACGAGCAGTACTTC
few	TRBV11-3	TRBJ2-5	NA	CASSLPIGGGETQYF	TGTGCCAGCAGCTTGCCCATCGGGGGTGGAGAGACCCAGTACTTC
few	TRBV11-3	TRBJ2-1	TRBD1	CASSLAGTGPGEQFF	TGTGCCAGCAGCTTGGCCGGGACAGGGCCGGGTGAGCAGTTCTTC
NA	TRBV28	TRBJ1-2	NA	CASSLAGPFSLGYTF	TGTGCCAGCAGTTTAGCGGGTCCTTTCTCTCTTGGCTACACCTTC
few	TRBV6-8	TRBJ1-2	NA	CAIRGEETNYGYTF	TGTGCCATCAGAGGAGAAGAGACTAACTATGGCTACACCTTC
NA	TRBV11-3	TRBJ2-6	NA	CASSLALRTAGANVLTF	TGTGCCAGCAGCTTGGCCCTCCGGACAGCTGGGGCCAACGTCCTGACTTTC
few	TRBV4-1	TRBJ2-7	NA	CARLTGLPEQYF	TGCGCCAGACTAACGGGGCTCCCGGAGCAGTACTTC
NA	TRBV19	TRBJ1-2	NA	CASSLREGGYGYTF	TGTGCCAGTAGTCTCCGGGAAGGGGGCTATGGCTACACCTTC
NA	TRBV11-3	TRBJ2-7	NA	CASSPYTPDSYEQYF	TGTGCCAGCAGCCCCTACACACCAGACAGTTACGAGCAGTACTTC
NA	TRBV28	TRBJ1-2	TRBD1	CASRLPGQGNYGYTF	TGTGCCAGCCGCCTACCGGGACAGGGGAACTATGGCTACACCTTC
NA	TRBV19	TRBJ1-4	NA	CASSIVGELKKLFF	TGTGCCAGTAGTATCGTCGGGGAACTTAAAAAACTGTTTTTT
once	TRBV19	TRBJ1-2	NA	CASNPGPGSGDYGYTF	TGTGCCAGTAACCCGGGACCGGGGAGCGGCGACTATGGCTACACCTTC
NA	TRBV28	TRBJ1-4	NA	CASSFPRYESTNEKLFF	TGTGCCAGCAGTTTTCCCCGATACGAGTCAACTAATGAAAAACTGTTTTTT
few	TRBV11-3	TRBJ1-1	NA	CASSQIPTGLTEAFF	TGTGCCAGCAGCCAAATTCCTACAGGGTTGACTGAAGCTTTCTTT
NA	TRBV14	TRBJ1-1	NA	CASRHRLNTEAFF	TGTGCCAGCAGACACCGGTTGAACACTGAAGCTTTCTTT
NA	TRBV30	TRBJ2-2	NA	CAWNRGANTGELFF	TGTGCCTGGAACCGCGGGGCGAACACCGGGGAGCTGTTTTTT
NA	TRBV6-8	TRBJ1-2	NA	CASSGDYYGYTF	TGTGCCAGCAGTGGGGACTACTACGGCTACACCTTC
NA	TRBV6-8	TRBJ1-5	TRBD1	CASSVSGTGQPQHF	TGTGCCAGCAGCGTCTCCGGGACAGGCCAGCCCCAGCATTTT
few	TRBV6-8	TRBJ2-1	NA	CASSSIRGASQYNEQFF	TGTGCCAGCAGTTCCATCCGAGGGGCCAGTCAATACAATGAGCAGTTCTTC
NA	TRBV1	TRBJ1-5	NA	CASLKDFGQGNQPQHF	NA
NA	TRBV12-5	TRBJ1-1	NA	CASLGQTTEAFF	TGTGCTAGTTTAGGACAGACCACTGAAGCTTTCTTT
NA	TRBV7-5	TRBJ1-5	NA	CASSNSGTGSQPQHF	TGTGCCAGCAGCAACTCCGGGACAGGGAGTCAGCCCCAGCATTTT
few	TRBV6-8	TRBJ1-4	NA	CASSVGGKEKLFF	TGTGCCAGCAGTGTCGGGGGCAAAGAAAAACTGTTTTTT
few	TRBV6-8	TRBJ1-4	NA	CASGSRGSPNEKLFF	TGTGCCAGCGGCTCGCGGGGCAGCCCTAATGAAAAATTGTTTTTT
NA	TRBV6-8	TRBJ2-2	NA	CASSLLTNTGELFF	TGTGCCAGCAGTTTACTCACGAACACCGGGGAGCTGTTTTTT
NA	TRBV6-8	TRBJ1-2	NA	CASSLGGEFYGYTF	TGTGCCAGCAGTTTGGGGGGGGAATTCTATGGCTACACCTTC
NA	TRBV11-3	TRBJ2-1	TRBD2	CASSLGSGPYNEQFF	TGTGCCAGCAGCTTAGGTAGCGGGCCTTACAATGAGCAGTTCTTC
NA	TRBV30	TRBJ1-3	TRBD1	CAWARTGSGNTIYF	TGTGCCTGGGCGCGGACAGGCTCTGGAAACACCATATATTTT
NA	TRBV11-3	TRBJ2-6	TRBD2	CASSWEGSYSGANVLTF	TGTGCCAGCTCCTGGGAGGGCAGCTACTCTGGGGCCAACGTCCTGACTTTC
NA	TRBV12-5	TRBJ2-2	NA	CASGNRDPQANTGELFF	TGTGCTAGTGGTAACCGGGACCCCCAAGCGAACACCGGGGAGCTGTTTTTT
NA	TRBV14	TRBJ2-7	NA	CASSRFRSYEQYF	TGTGCCAGCAGCCGATTCAGATCCTACGAGCAGTACTTC
NA	TRBV19	TRBJ1-1	TRBD1	CASSISGTGLNTEAFF	TGTGCCAGTAGTATCTCCGGGACAGGGCTTAACACTGAAGCTTTCTTT
medium-sized	TRBV11-3	TRBJ2-2	NA	CASTSFGGYTGELFF	TGTGCCAGCACCAGTTTCGGGGGATACACCGGGGAGCTGTTTTTT
NA	TRBV28	TRBJ1-2	TRBD1	CASKRQGAISGYTF	TGTGCCAGCAAAAGACAGGGGGCTATCTCTGGCTACACCTTC
NA	TRBV5-1	TRBJ1-3	NA	CASSLVPSGNTIYF	TGCGCCAGCAGCTTGGTGCCTTCTGGAAACACCATATATTTT
NA	TRBV14	TRBJ1-6	TRBD1	CASSQGTGLYSPLHF	TGTGCCAGCAGCCAAGGGACAGGACTTTACTCACCCCTCCACTTT
NA	TRBV29-1	TRBJ1-5	TRBD1	CSVATGAGQPQHF	TGCAGCGTTGCGACAGGGGCGGGACAGCCCCAGCATTTT
NA	TRBV19	TRBJ2-7	TRBD1	CASSLIRTGVDEQYF	TGTGCCAGTAGTCTCATTAGGACAGGGGTCGACGAGCAGTACTTC